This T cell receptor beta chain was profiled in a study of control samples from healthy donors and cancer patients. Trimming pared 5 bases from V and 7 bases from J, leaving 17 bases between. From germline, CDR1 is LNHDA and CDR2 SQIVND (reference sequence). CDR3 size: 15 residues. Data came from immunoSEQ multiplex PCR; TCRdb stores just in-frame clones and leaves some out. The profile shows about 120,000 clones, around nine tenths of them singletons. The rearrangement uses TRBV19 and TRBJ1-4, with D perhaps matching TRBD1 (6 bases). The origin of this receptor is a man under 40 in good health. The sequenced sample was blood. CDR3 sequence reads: CASSRPGQKREKLFF. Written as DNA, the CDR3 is TGTGCCAGTAGTCGCCCCGGACAGAAGCGTGAAAAACTGTTTTTT.